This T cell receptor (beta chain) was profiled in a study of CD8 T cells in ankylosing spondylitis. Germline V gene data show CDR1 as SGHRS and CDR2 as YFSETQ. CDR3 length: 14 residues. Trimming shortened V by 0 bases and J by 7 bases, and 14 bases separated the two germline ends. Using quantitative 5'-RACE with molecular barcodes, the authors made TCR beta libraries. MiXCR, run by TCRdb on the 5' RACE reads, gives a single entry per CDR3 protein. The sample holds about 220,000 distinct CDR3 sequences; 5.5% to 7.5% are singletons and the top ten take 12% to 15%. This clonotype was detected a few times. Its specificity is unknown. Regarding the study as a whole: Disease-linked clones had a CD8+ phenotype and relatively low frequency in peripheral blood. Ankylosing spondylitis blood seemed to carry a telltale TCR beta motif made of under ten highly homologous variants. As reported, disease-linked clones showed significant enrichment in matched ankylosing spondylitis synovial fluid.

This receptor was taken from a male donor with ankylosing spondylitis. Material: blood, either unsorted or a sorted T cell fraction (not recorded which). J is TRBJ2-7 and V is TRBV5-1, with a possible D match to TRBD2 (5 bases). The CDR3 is CASSLDGGPREQYF. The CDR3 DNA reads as TGCGCCAGCAGCTTGGACGGCGGGCCGCGGGAGCAGTACTTC.